This T cell receptor (beta chain) is drawn from a study of blood T cell repertoires in COVID-19. Overall study: Italy, Spain and the United States were the sources of the convalescent and acute COVID-19 samples. T cells, B-cell-depleted T cells, or PBMCs provided the cDNA or gDNA that served as material.

The method was immunoSEQ multiplex PCR; TCRdb's version includes in-frame clones alone and lacks a portion of them. The sample lists 95,000 to 150,000 clones, 55% to 70% occurring once. After removal of 0 bases from V and 6 bases from J, the junction contained 2 bases not matched to a gene. The CDR3 contains 13 residues. Germline V gene data show CDR1 as SGHNT and CDR2 as YYREEE (reference sequence). Sequencing was carried out using peripheral blood. This TCR came from a woman between 65 and 79 years old with acute or convalescent COVID-19. J is TRBJ1-2 and V is TRBV5-4; 7 nucleotides agree with TRBD1. The CDR3 bases are TGTGCCAGCAGCTTGGAGGGGGCCAATGGCTACACCTTC. Encoded protein: CASSLEGANGYTF.